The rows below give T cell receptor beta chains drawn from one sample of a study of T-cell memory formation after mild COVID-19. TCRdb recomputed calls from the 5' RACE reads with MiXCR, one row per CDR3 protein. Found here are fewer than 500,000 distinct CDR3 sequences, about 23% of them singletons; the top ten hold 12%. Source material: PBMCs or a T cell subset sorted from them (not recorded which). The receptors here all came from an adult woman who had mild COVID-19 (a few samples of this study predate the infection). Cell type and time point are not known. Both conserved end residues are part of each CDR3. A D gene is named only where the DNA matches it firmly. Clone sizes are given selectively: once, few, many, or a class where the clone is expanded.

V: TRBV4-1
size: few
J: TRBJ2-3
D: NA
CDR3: CASSQATVRDTQYF
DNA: TGCGCCAGCAGCCAAGCGACAGTTCGGGATACGCAGTATTTT

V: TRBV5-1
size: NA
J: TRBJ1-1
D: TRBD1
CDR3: CASSGRQGLGTEAFF
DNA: TGCGCCAGCAGCGGAAGACAGGGGTTGGGGACTGAAGCTTTCTTT

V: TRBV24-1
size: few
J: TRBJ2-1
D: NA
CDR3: CATSDPRVRGASYNEQFF
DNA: TGTGCCACCAGTGATCCCCGGGTAAGGGGTGCCTCCTACAATGAGCAGTTCTTC

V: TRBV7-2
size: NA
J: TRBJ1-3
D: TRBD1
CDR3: CASSRQGGNTIYF
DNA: TGTGCCAGCAGCCGACAGGGGGGAAACACCATATATTTT

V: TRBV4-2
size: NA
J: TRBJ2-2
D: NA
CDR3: CASSQASALGPGTGELIF
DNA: TGTGCCAGCAGCCAAGCCTCAGCACTGGGACCAGGCACCGGGGAGCTGATTTTT

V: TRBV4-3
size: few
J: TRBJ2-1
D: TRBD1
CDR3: CASSLRYPGTGSVDEQFF
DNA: TGCGCCAGCAGCCTCAGATATCCCGGGACAGGGAGTGTGGATGAGCAGTTCTTC

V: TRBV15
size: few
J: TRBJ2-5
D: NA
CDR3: CATSRDSGEETQYF
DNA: TGTGCCACCAGCAGAGATTCGGGGGAAGAGACCCAGTACTTC

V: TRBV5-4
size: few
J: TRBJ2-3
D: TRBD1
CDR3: CASSDGTGMADTQYF
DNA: TGTGCCAGCAGCGACGGGACAGGGATGGCAGATACGCAGTATTTT

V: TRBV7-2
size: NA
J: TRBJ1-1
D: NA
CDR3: CASSLGGRTEAFF
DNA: TGTGCCAGCAGCTTGGGGGGGCGCACTGAAGCTTTCTTT

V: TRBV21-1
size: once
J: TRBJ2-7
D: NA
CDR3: CASSKGGNQRSYEQYF
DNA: TGTGCCAGCAGCAAAGGAGGCAATCAACGGTCCTACGAGCAGTACTTC

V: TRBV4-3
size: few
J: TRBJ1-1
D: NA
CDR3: CASSQVMNTEAFF
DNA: TGCGCCAGCAGCCAAGTAATGAACACTGAAGCTTTCTTT

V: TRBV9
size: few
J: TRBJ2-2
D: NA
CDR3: CASSVGGLNTGELFF
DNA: TGTGCCAGCAGCGTGGGGGGCCTGAACACCGGGGAGCTGTTTTTT

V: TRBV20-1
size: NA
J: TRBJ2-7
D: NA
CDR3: CSASWGKRAYEQYF
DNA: TGCAGTGCTAGTTGGGGGAAAAGGGCGTACGAGCAGTACTTC

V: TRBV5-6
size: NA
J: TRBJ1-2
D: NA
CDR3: CASSLRHRGYGYTF
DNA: TGTGCCAGCAGCTTACGACATAGGGGCTATGGCTACACCTTC

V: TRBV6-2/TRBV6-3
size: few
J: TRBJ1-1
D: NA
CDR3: CASSYAPRKGTEAFF
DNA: TGTGCCAGCAGTTACGCCCCCAGGAAGGGCACTGAAGCTTTCTTT

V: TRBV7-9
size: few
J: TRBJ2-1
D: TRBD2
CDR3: CASSLSSGRMDEQFF
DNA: TGTGCCAGCAGCTTGTCTAGCGGGAGAATGGATGAGCAGTTCTTC

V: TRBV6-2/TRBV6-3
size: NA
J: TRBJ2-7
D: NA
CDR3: CASNRALAYEQYF
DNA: TGTGCCAGCAATCGAGCTCTGGCCTACGAGCAGTACTTC

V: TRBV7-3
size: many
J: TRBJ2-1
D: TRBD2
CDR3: CASSPAGGGAGYEQFF
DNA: TGTGCCAGCAGCCCAGCTGGCGGGGGGGCCGGGTATGAGCAGTTCTTC